This entry features one TCR beta chain sequence. Its antigen is not known. cDNA reverse transcribed from extracted RNA served as the sequencing template. Measured with immunoSEQ multiplex PCR; TCRdb has only the in-frame clones, and not every one. The data show fewer than 200,000 clones, 50% to 60% seen once. The data are from a study of CD8+ T cells in alopecia areata. Study in general: Patients in the treated group were given tofacitinib by mouth, 5 to 10 mg twice a day.

The CDR3 has 13 amino acids. Germline loops: CDR1 LNHNV, CDR2 YYDKDF (reference sequence). Trimming pared 0 bases from V and 3 bases from J, leaving 6 bases between. CD4+ and CD8+ T cells were sorted from PBMCs stained for CD3, CD4 and CD8. General study findings and limits: Compared with mice, patients displayed less clear TCR sharing, possibly for HLA-related reasons. Clonality in lesional scalp, especially alopecia totalis/universalis, exceeded that of normal scalp.

Material: CD4+ T cells sorted from blood, obtained at week 0. The chain uses TRBV15 and TRBJ2-7; D unclear. This sequence was found in a human donor with alopecia areata. The CDR3 sequence: CATSRDGVYEQYF. The CDR3 coding sequence is TGTGCCACCAGCAGAGATGGGGTCTACGAGCAGTACTTC.